This TCR beta chain is from a study of control samples from healthy donors and cancer patients. Only in-frame clones appear in the TCRdb table, and some are missing; sequencing was by immunoSEQ multiplex PCR. In the table there are under 450,000 clones, over 75% of which are singletons. The clonotype comes from a middle-aged man with head and neck cancer. Specimen: PBMCs.

In DNA, the CDR3 is TGTGCCAGCAGCCAGATAATCCCGGGACAGGGAATTCAAGCTTTCTTT. It is translated as CASSQIIPGQGIQAFF. The rearrangement uses TRBV14 and TRBJ1-1; 9 bases agree with TRBD1. Germline-derived CDR1 and CDR2 are SGHDN and FVKESK. Losses at the gene ends were 3 bases for V and 9 bases for J; bases not matched to a gene: 14. The CDR3 sequence is 16 residues long.